This TCR beta chain derives from a study of blood T cell repertoires in COVID-19. Study details: T cells, B-cell-depleted T cells, or PBMCs supplied cDNA or gDNA.

The repertoire was sequenced with immunoSEQ multiplex PCR; TCRdb's copy has only in-frame clones and lacks some. The profile shows 280,000 or so clones, roughly 91% of them singletons. Across over 20 US areas, participants ranged in age from about 18 to 90 years. Clinical history as reported by participants underpinned cohort assignment. Shortly before study entry, within 2 weeks, exposed participants had met a COVID-19 case. CDR1 is SGHRS and CDR2 is YFSETQ in the germline V gene. This CDR3 has 16 residues. With V trimmed by 4 bases and J by 6 bases, 10 bases remained unmatched. The chain combines TRBV5-1 with TRBJ2-1; 10 bases agree with TRBD2. The TCR was taken from a woman in her 50s who had been exposed to COVID-19. Sequencing was carried out using PBMCs or T cells enriched from blood (not recorded which). CDR3 sequence reads: CASSLVASGGFNEQFF. The CDR3 DNA reads as TGCGCCAGCAGCCTGGTGGCTAGCGGGGGTTTCAATGAGCAGTTCTTC.